A single sample gave rise to the 29 T cell receptor beta chains below, sequenced in a study of spatial heterogeneity in lung cancer. TCRdb called the 5' RACE reads again in MiXCR, with one record for every CDR3 protein. The sample holds some 120,000 distinct CDR3 sequences; 10% to 15% are singletons and the top ten take 15% to 20%. The time point: blood at routine non-recurrence follow-up after resection. The study sequenced unsorted whole RNA from tumor, nontumor lung or frozen PBMC. The sequencing used PBMCs, collected at follow-up. The receptors shown here come from a male donor with early-stage non-small cell lung cancer.

This clonotype was detected ten times or more. The chain couples TRBV20-1 to TRBJ1-1; maybe TRBD1 (5 bases). This CDR3 is 13 amino acids long. Trimming removed 5 bases from V and 2 bases from J, with 12 bases in between. Germline V gene sequence: CDR1 DFQATT, CDR2 SNEGSKA (reference sequence). CDR3 sequence reads: CSARDRFNTEAFF. CDR3 bases: TGCAGTGCTCGGGACCGTTTCAACACTGAAGCTTTCTTT.

V and J are TRBV6-2 or TRBV6-3 and TRBJ2-2; D may be TRBD2 (5 bases). Germline values: CDR1 MNHEY, CDR2 SVGEGT. This CDR3 is built from 17 residues. The V and J ends lost 5 bases and 2 bases respectively, with 18 bases between them. The CDR3 protein is CASSLTTSLSNTGELFF. CDR3 DNA sequence: TGTGCCAGCAGTCTTACTACTAGTTTATCCAACACCGGGGAGCTGTTTTTT.

This chain connects TRBV12-3 or TRBV12-4 to TRBJ1-1, with D perhaps TRBD1 (6 bases). The CDR3 covers 15 residues. Trimming pared 7 bases from V and 3 bases from J, leaving 18 bases between. This CDR3 reads CASTQSKGGDTEAFF. CDR3 nucleotide sequence: TGTGCCAGCACCCAATCCAAAGGGGGGGACACTGAAGCTTTCTTT.

This clonotype was recorded many times. The rearrangement joins TRBV2 to TRBJ2-7; D may be TRBD1 (6 bases). V was trimmed by 10 bases and J by 0 bases, leaving 16 bases between them. The length of the CDR3 is 14 residues. Germline V lookup: CDR1 SNHLY, CDR2 FYNNEI. CDR3 amino acids: CATSPTGSSYEQYF. CDR3 nucleotide sequence: TGTGCCACCTCACCGACAGGCAGCTCCTACGAGCAGTACTTC.

This clonotype was recorded many times. V usage is TRBV21-1 and J usage is TRBJ2-1. TRBV21-1 is labeled a pseudogene. The CDR3 spans 16 residues. CDR3 bases: TGTGCCAGCAGCAAAGGGCCCGAGCTCTCCTACAATGAGCAGTTCTTC. Translation: CASSKGPELSYNEQFF.

This clonotype qualifies as medium-sized. V gene TRBV20-1 combines with J gene TRBJ2-7, with D hard to call. The germline gives CDR1 DFQATT, CDR2 SNEGSKA (reference sequence). V was trimmed by 4 bases and J by 4 bases, leaving 11 bases between them. This CDR3 is built from 12 residues. CDR3 in amino acids: CSAIGLHYEQYF. The CDR3 coding sequence is TGCAGTGCTATAGGGCTACATTACGAGCAGTACTTC.

This clonotype showed up just a few times. This chain joins TRBV24-1 and TRBJ2-1; no clear D. V gave up 3 bases and J gave up 2 bases, with 7 bases separating them. The CDR3 contains 14 residues. In germline, CDR1 is KGHDR, CDR2 SFDVKD. CDR3 bases: TGTGCCACCAGTGATAACCCGACCTACAATGAGCAGTTCTTC. Translating gives CATSDNPTYNEQFF.

This clonotype has only a few counts. J is TRBJ2-1 and V is TRBV6-1, with D possibly being TRBD1 (6 bases). The germline V and J ends were trimmed by 7 bases and 2 bases, with 9 bases remaining between them. The V gene's germline CDR1 is MNHNS and CDR2 SASEGT. The CDR3 has 13 residues. The CDR3 DNA reads TGTGCCAGCAAAGAGGGGGCCTACAATGAGCAGTTCTTC. Protein: CASKEGAYNEQFF.

This clonotype has at least ten counts. This chain connects TRBV29-1 to TRBJ1-1, with D perhaps matching TRBD1 (5 bases). Germline CDR1 is SQVTM and CDR2 is ANQGSEA. The V end lost 3 bases, the J end lost 1 base, and 15 bases lay between the germline ends. The CDR3 runs to 15 residues. This CDR3 reads CSVDGRVDANTEAFF. The CDR3, as DNA: TGCAGCGTTGACGGCAGGGTCGATGCGAACACTGAAGCTTTCTTT. Variable domain in full (rest from reference TRBV29-1 and TRBJ1-1): SAVISQKPSRDICQRGTSLTIQCQVDSQVTMMFWYRQQPGQSLTLIATANQGSEATYESGFVIDKFPISRPNLTFSTLTVSNMSPEDSSIYLCSVDGRVDANTEAFFGQGTRLTVV.

This clonotype was picked up a small number of times. The CDR3 region has the DNA TGTGCCAGTAGTATCTCGACAGGTCGCACAGATACGCAGTATTTT. Protein sequence: CASSISTGRTDTQYF. This chain uses TRBV19 with TRBJ2-3; tentative D call: TRBD1 (6 bases). Germline CDR1 LNHDA, CDR2 SQIVND (reference sequence). The CDR3 spans 15 residues. Trimming cost V 3 bases and J 1 base, with 11 bases left between them.

This clonotype has a handful of counts. The chain is built from TRBV11-2 and TRBJ1-4; D remains unclear. Germline V gene data show CDR1 as SGHAT and CDR2 as FQNNGV. This CDR3 spans 14 amino acids. The V end lost 5 bases, the J end lost 8 bases, and 15 bases lay between the germline ends. CDR3 residues: CASSELGRQEKLFF. CDR3 sequence (DNA): TGTGCCAGCAGCGAACTTGGACGGCAAGAAAAACTGTTTTTT.

This clonotype was picked up a small number of times. The chain joins TRBV7-2 to TRBJ2-1; 8 nucleotides match TRBD2. The CDR3 consists of 17 residues. V trimming: 5 bases; J trimming: 9 bases; junction bases outside the gene matches: 18. Germline loops: CDR1 SGHTA, CDR2 FQGNSA. CDR3 bases: TGTGCCAGCAGCCCCGGAGGGGGGGCTAGCGGGCGAGGTGAGCAGTTCTTC. It translates to CASSPGGGASGRGEQFF. Complete variable domain (other parts from reference TRBV7-2 and TRBJ2-1): GAGVSQSPSNKVTEKGKDVELRCDPISGHTALYWYRQSLGQGLEFLIYFQGNSAPDKSGLPSDRFSAERTGGSVSTLTIQRTQQEDSAVYLCASSPGGGASGRGEQFFGPGTRLTVL.

V usage is TRBV6-5 and J usage is TRBJ1-5, with a weak D call TRBD1 (5 bases). The V end lost 6 bases, the J end lost 2 bases, and 8 bases lay between the germline ends. This CDR3 is built from 13 residues. Germline CDR1 reads MNHEY; CDR2 reads SVGAGI. This CDR3 is CASRTTGNQPQHF. The CDR3 bases are TGTGCCAGCAGAACGACAGGCAATCAGCCCCAGCATTTT.

The chain uses TRBV5-8 and TRBJ1-5; no clear D gene. The V and J ends lost 7 bases and 4 bases respectively, with 9 bases between them. From germline, CDR1 is SGHTS and CDR2 YDEGEE. CDR3 size: 12 residues. The DNA of the CDR3 is TGTGCCAGCTTGTTACGTAATCAGCCCCAGCATTTT. It encodes CASLLRNQPQHF.

This clonotype was observed at least ten times. This sequence joins TRBV5-1 and TRBJ2-1; D is uncertain. Looked up from germline, CDR1 is SGHRS and CDR2 is YFSETQ. The CDR3 covers 13 residues. Trimming cost V 5 bases and J 1 base, with 7 bases left between them. CDR3 amino acids: CASSVESYNEQFF. The CDR3 DNA sequence: TGCGCCAGCAGTGTAGAATCCTACAATGAGCAGTTCTTC.

The chain uses TRBV20-1 and TRBJ1-1, with TRBD1 identical over 11 bases. The CDR3 is made up of 13 amino acids. V lost 7 bases, J lost 5 bases, and 6 bases stayed unmatched. CDR1 is DFQATT, CDR2 SNEGSKA, per germline (reference sequence). CDR3 bases: TGCAGTGTAGGACAGGGGGCGCGGACTGAAGCTTTCTTT. Its protein is CSVGQGARTEAFF.

The chain carries TRBV7-2 and TRBJ2-1; D uncertain. CDR1 and CDR2 from the germline V gene are SGHTA and FQGNSA. This CDR3 spans 12 amino acids. The V and J ends lost 5 bases and 10 bases respectively, with 12 bases between them. The DNA for the CDR3 is TGTGCCAGCAGCCTCCTCAGCAACGAGCAGTTCTTC. Its translation: CASSLLSNEQFF.

This chain uses TRBV30 with TRBJ2-7; no clear D gene. The CDR3 has 12 residues. Germline-derived CDR1 and CDR2 are GTSNPN and SVGIG (reference sequence). Trimming stripped 4 bases from V and 7 bases from J, with 14 bases between. DNA of the CDR3: TGTGCCTGGACCTACCAGTCTGGGGAGCAGTACTTC. Translation gives CAWTYQSGEQYF.

This clonotype was found many times. The chain has TRBV3-1 and TRBJ1-1; no firm D call. V lost 2 bases and J lost 3, with 4 bases in between. CDR3 length: 12 residues. Germline CDR1 LGHDT, CDR2 YNNKEL (reference sequence). Here the CDR3 DNA reads TGTGCCAGCAGCCAAACGGACACTGAAGCTTTCTTT. Amino acid sequence: CASSQTDTEAFF.

The chain is built from TRBV20-1 and TRBJ2-2, with TRBD1 as a possible D gene (5 bases). V dropped 0 bases and J dropped 6 bases, with 14 bases sitting between them. There are 15 residues in the CDR3. Germline CDR1 DFQATT, CDR2 SNEGSKA (reference sequence). CDR3 in amino acids: CSARDSETVPGELFF. CDR3 nucleotide sequence: TGCAGTGCTAGAGATTCCGAGACAGTACCCGGGGAGCTGTTTTTT.

The chain employs TRBV20-1 and TRBJ2-7, with D tentatively TRBD1 (6 bases). Germline CDR1 and CDR2: DFQATT and SNEGSKA (reference sequence). The CDR3 sequence is 15 residues long. V gave up 5 bases and J gave up 0 bases, with 17 bases separating them. CDR3 sequence (DNA): TGCAGTGCTCCTTTTCTTAGGACAGCCTCCTACGAGCAGTACTTC. It codes for CSAPFLRTASYEQYF.

CDR3 coding DNA: TGTGCCAGCAGCGCAAGCGGGGGGGCCGGAGAGACCCAGTACTTC. Residues: CASSASGGAGETQYF. This chain uses TRBV9 with TRBJ2-5, with TRBD2 identical over 10 bases. CDR3 size: 15 residues. The J segment lost 4 bases and the V segment lost 3 bases, leaving 6 bases of the junction unmatched. Germline CDR1 and CDR2: SGDLS and YYNGEE.

This chain joins TRBV5-1 and TRBJ2-5; 7 nucleotides align to TRBD1. Germline lookup yields CDR1 SGHRS and CDR2 YFSETQ. J lost 1 base, V lost 1 base, and 7 bases had no gene match. The CDR3 has 16 residues. The CDR3 sequence is CASSLSGQDIQETQYF. CDR3 sequence (DNA): TGCGCCAGCAGCTTGAGCGGACAGGACATCCAAGAGACCCAGTACTTC. Variable domain in full (rest from reference TRBV5-1 and TRBJ2-5): KAGVTQTPRYLIKTRGQQVTLSCSPISGHRSVSWYQQTPGQGLQFLFEYFSETQRNKGNFPGRFSGRQFSNSRSEMNVSTLELGDSALYLCASSLSGQDIQETQYFGPGTRLLVL.

This clonotype was seen many times. The chain joins TRBV20-1 to TRBJ2-4, with D perhaps being TRBD1 or TRBD2 (5 bases each). This CDR3 spans 13 amino acids. The V and J ends lost 6 bases and 7 bases respectively, with 16 bases between them. Germline CDR1 DFQATT, CDR2 SNEGSKA (reference sequence). CDR3 amino acids: CSAPGRLKNIQYF. CDR3 coding DNA: TGCAGTGCACCGGGACGGCTTAAGAACATTCAGTACTTC.

Here the CDR3 DNA reads TGTGCCAGTAGTACCTCCGGCGGGACGGGTCAGCCCCAGCATTTT. Translation: CASSTSGGTGQPQHF. V gene TRBV19 combines with J gene TRBJ1-5, with TRBD1 as a possible D gene (5 bases). Trimming stripped 4 bases from V and 6 bases from J, with 16 bases between. The CDR3 covers 15 residues. CDR1 LNHDA and CDR2 SQIVND come from the germline V gene (reference sequence).

This clonotype was picked up a small number of times. The chain combines TRBV7-9 with TRBJ1-1; TRBD1 is a possible D gene (6 bases). Trimming stripped 1 base from V and 6 bases from J, with 6 bases between. The CDR3 consists of 12 residues. Germline-derived CDR1 and CDR2 are SEHNR and FQNEAQ (reference sequence). The CDR3 nucleotides read TGTGCCAGCAGCTTAGAGGGGGCTGAAGCTTTCTTT. Its protein product is CASSLEGAEAFF.

This clonotype was observed a handful of times. The chain has TRBV6-4 and TRBJ1-1, with TRBD1 identical over 7 bases. The CDR3 consists of 18 residues. The germline gives CDR1 MRHNA, CDR2 SNTAGT. V trimming: 2 bases; J trimming: 4 bases; junction bases outside the gene matches: 16. As DNA, the CDR3 is TGTGCCAGCAGTGACCGGAGAGGGCAGGGGGTTGTCAGCACTGAAGCTTTCTTT. Its translation is CASSDRRGQGVVSTEAFF.

This clonotype was found a few times. The V and J genes are TRBV20-1 and TRBJ2-3, with TRBD2 as a possible D gene (5 bases). Germline V CDR1 and CDR2: DFQATT, SNEGSKA (reference sequence). V lost 4 bases and J 0 bases, leaving 17 bases between the germline ends. This CDR3 has 16 amino acids. CDR3 DNA sequence: TGCAGTGCTATACCCCTAGCTTCTTACAGCACAGATACGCAGTATTTT. It translates to CSAIPLASYSTDTQYF.

This rearrangement joins TRBV11-2 to TRBJ2-2, with unresolved D. The V and J ends lost 3 bases and 2 bases respectively, with 4 bases between them. CDR3 length equals 13 residues. Germline V lookup: CDR1 SGHAT, CDR2 FQNNGV. Here the CDR3 DNA reads TGTGCCAGCAGCTTGATTAACACCGGGGAGCTGTTTTTT. The encoded protein is CASSLINTGELFF.